The 25 T cell receptor beta chains presented below share a single source sample, sequenced in a study of early T cells in non-severe SARS-CoV-2 infection. MiXCR, applied by TCRdb to the 5' RACE reads, yields one record per CDR3 protein. The table includes around 53,000 distinct CDR3 sequences, approximately 10% detected once. Specimen: whole blood. The receptors shown here come from an adult who was a healthcare worker with PCR-confirmed SARS-CoV-2 infection or an uninfected control (not recorded which).

At least ten counts were recorded for this clonotype. The chain uses TRBV12-3 or TRBV12-4 and TRBJ2-1; 9 positions agree with TRBD2. This CDR3 has 15 amino acids. J was trimmed by 3 bases and V by 7 bases; bases with no gene match: 7. The CDR3 here is CASTTRGGRYNEQFF. The CDR3, as DNA: TGTGCCAGCACCACGCGGGGGGGCCGCTACAATGAGCAGTTCTTC.

This clonotype came up many times. The rearrangement joins TRBV27 to TRBJ1-4; D is unclear. The germline V and J ends were trimmed by 1 base and 4 bases, with 4 bases remaining between them. The CDR3 spans 13 residues. The germline gives CDR1 MNHEY, CDR2 SMNVEV (reference sequence). As DNA, the CDR3 is TGTGCCAGCAGTTTATTCTATAATGAAAAACTGTTTTTT. Translation: CASSLFYNEKLFF.

This clonotype has more than one count but fewer than ten. The chain links TRBV7-3 to TRBJ2-1; 12 bases line up with TRBD2. This CDR3 comprises 17 residues. CDR1 SGHTA and CDR2 FQGTGA come from the germline V gene. V shed 3 bases, J shed 9 bases, and the junction held 12 bases outside the gene matches. The CDR3 here is CASSLSSRLAGASEQFF. DNA for the CDR3: TGTGCCAGCAGCTTGTCTTCGCGACTAGCGGGGGCTAGTGAGCAGTTCTTC.

By sample share, this clonotype is medium-sized. The chain couples TRBV27 to TRBJ1-2, with 7 bases matching TRBD1. The J segment lost 2 bases and the V segment lost 7 bases, leaving 4 bases of the junction unmatched. There are 13 residues in the CDR3. Per the germline V gene, CDR1 is MNHEY and CDR2 is SMNVEV (reference sequence). CDR3 protein: CASTQGQNYGYTF. CDR3 coding DNA: TGTGCCAGCACCCAGGGACAGAACTATGGCTACACCTTC.

This clonotype was recorded many times. The genes are TRBV12-3 or TRBV12-4 and TRBJ1-1; 7 positions agree with TRBD1. The CDR3 extends over 13 amino acids. The trim removed 8 bases at V and 4 bases at J, leaving 7 bases unmatched. CDR3 amino acids: CASGKGARTEAFF. CDR3 coding DNA: TGTGCCAGCGGTAAGGGGGCGCGCACTGAAGCTTTCTTT.

A few counts support this clonotype. The rearrangement links TRBV29-1 to TRBJ2-6; TRBD2 might be the D (5 bases). The V gene's germline CDR1 is SQVTM and CDR2 ANQGSEA. The CDR3 totals 14 residues. V dropped 4 bases and J dropped 2 bases, with 9 bases sitting between them. The chain's CDR3 is CSVVSGTGANVLTF. The CDR3 bases are TGCAGCGTTGTGTCGGGGACTGGGGCCAACGTCCTGACTTTC.

The J gene is TRBJ1-1, the V gene TRBV5-1, with D possibly TRBD1 on 6 matching bases. CDR3 length: 14 amino acids. Germline V gives CDR1 SGHRS, CDR2 YFSETQ. With 5 bases removed from V and 4 bases from J, the gap between germline ends came to 15 bases. CDR3 region: CASSSGVVGTEAFF. CDR3 nucleotides: TGCGCCAGCAGTTCAGGGGTAGTCGGCACTGAAGCTTTCTTT.

CDR3 sequence (DNA): TGCGCCAGCAGCCTCTATTCGAGGGGCGCCGGGGAGCTGTTTTTT. Translation: CASSLYSRGAGELFF. The chain carries TRBV4-3 and TRBJ2-2; D assignment may be TRBD1 or TRBD2 (5 bases each). The CDR3 covers 15 residues. In germline, CDR1 is LGHNA, CDR2 YSLEER. Trimming removed 4 bases at V and 6 bases at J, with 15 bases between.

The sample holds many counts of this clonotype. This sequence joins TRBV6-2 or TRBV6-3 and TRBJ2-3; weak D call: TRBD2 (5 bases). CDR3 length: 14 amino acids. V lost 2 bases to trimming and J lost 10 bases, with 16 bases between them. Germline assignment: CDR1 MNHEY and CDR2 SVGEGT. The CDR3 here is CASSYASGLLSQYF. As DNA, the CDR3 is TGTGCCAGCAGTTACGCGTCTGGACTCCTCTCGCAGTATTTT.

This rearrangement joins TRBV6-5 to TRBJ2-7; the D gene is possibly TRBD1 (6 bases). Germline V gene lookup returns CDR1 MNHEY and CDR2 SVGAGI. This CDR3 spans 16 amino acids. The V end was cut by 6 bases, the J end by 0 bases, with 18 bases between. In DNA form, the CDR3 reads TGTGCCAGCAGCCCAATTCCGGGACATTACTCCTACGAGCAGTACTTC. Translation: CASSPIPGHYSYEQYF.

Ten or more counts support this clonotype. The chain links TRBV6-6 to TRBJ2-7; the D is unclear. Trimming stripped 2 bases from V and 3 bases from J, with 14 bases between. Germline V gives CDR1 MNHNY, CDR2 SVGAGI (reference sequence). The CDR3 has 15 amino acids. As DNA, the CDR3 is TGTGCCAGCAGTTACCCTGACGAGTCGAACTACGAGCAGTACTTC. Its protein product is CASSYPDESNYEQYF.

Only a few counts were recorded for this clonotype. The chain has TRBV6-2 or TRBV6-3 and TRBJ2-2; 9 bases map to TRBD1. The V gene's germline CDR1 is MNHEY and CDR2 SVGEGT. The trim removed 0 bases at V and 5 bases at J, leaving 10 bases unmatched. The CDR3 is 18 amino acids. CDR3 in DNA: TGTGCCAGCAGTTACTCCCCACCCGGGACAGGGCGGACCGGGGAGCTGTTTTTT. Its translation: CASSYSPPGTGRTGELFF.

This clonotype occurred many times. The chain is built from TRBV4-1 and TRBJ2-5, with 12 bases that match TRBD2. The CDR3 runs to 16 residues. After removal of 4 bases from V and 2 bases from J, the junction contained 5 bases not matched to a gene. Germline CDR1 reads MGHRA; CDR2 reads YSYEKL. The CDR3, as DNA: TGCGCCAGCAGCCGCGGACTAGCGGGGTTACAAGAGACCCAGTACTTC. It encodes CASSRGLAGLQETQYF.

This clonotype was observed a few times. This sequence joins TRBV5-1 and TRBJ2-5; the D is unclear. Trimming removed 4 bases at V and 0 bases at J, with 4 bases between. There are 12 residues in the CDR3. Germline loops: CDR1 SGHRS, CDR2 YFSETQ. The CDR3 coding sequence is TGCGCCAGCAGCGTGTACCAAGAGACCCAGTACTTC. Translating gives CASSVYQETQYF.

This clonotype was seen ten or more times. J is TRBJ2-3 and V is TRBV29-1, with D perhaps matching TRBD2 (6 bases). The CDR3 has 13 residues. In germline, CDR1 is SQVTM, CDR2 ANQGSEA. The V and J ends lost 8 bases and 4 bases respectively, with 16 bases between them. The CDR3 region is CSKSGSGADTQYF. In nucleotides, the CDR3 is TGCAGCAAAAGCGGGTCGGGGGCAGATACGCAGTATTTT.

V gene TRBV9 combines with J gene TRBJ2-6; no clear D. CDR3 size: 18 residues. The germline CDR1 and CDR2 sequences are SGDLS and YYNGEE. V was shortened by 0 bases and J by 0 bases, with 13 bases between the two germline ends. The CDR3 coding sequence is TGTGCCAGCAGCGTAGCTCTGGCAGGCAGCTCTGGGGCCAACGTCCTGACTTTC. Translated, it gives CASSVALAGSSGANVLTF. Based on the CDR3 plus reference TRBV9 and TRBJ2-6, the full variable domain is DSGVTQTPKHLITATGQRVTLRCSPRSGDLSVYWYQQSLDQGLQFLIQYYNGEERAKGNILERFSAQQFPDLHSELNLSSLELGDSALYFCASSVALAGSSGANVLTFGAGSRLTVL.

This clonotype has ten or more counts. This chain connects TRBV7-2 to TRBJ1-2, with D perhaps TRBD1 (6 bases). Germline CDR1 is SGHTA and CDR2 is FQGNSA. The CDR3 is made up of 14 amino acids. Trimming took off 4 bases at V and 2 bases at J, with 11 bases between the two ends. The CDR3 DNA sequence: TGTGCCAGCAGCTCCCGGACAGCAAACTATGGCTACACCTTC. Translating gives CASSSRTANYGYTF.

This chain links TRBV29-1 with TRBJ2-2; 7 bases are shared with TRBD2. The CDR3 extends over 13 amino acids. Losses at the gene ends were 4 bases for V and 5 bases for J; bases not matched to a gene: 4. Germline V gives CDR1 SQVTM, CDR2 ANQGSEA. Here the CDR3 DNA reads TGCAGCGTTGGGGCGGGAGTAACCGGGGAGCTGTTTTTT. The encoded protein is CSVGAGVTGELFF.

The V gene is TRBV7-2, the J gene TRBJ2-5, with TRBD2 matching 11 bases. The CDR3 length is 15 residues. V trimming: 5 bases; J trimming: 4 bases; junction bases outside the gene matches: 6. The germline V gene encodes CDR1 SGHTA and CDR2 FQGNSA. CDR3: CASSPGLADLETQYF. The CDR3 DNA reads as TGTGCCAGCAGCCCGGGACTAGCGGACCTAGAGACCCAGTACTTC.

This chain connects TRBV5-1 to TRBJ2-3, with 10 bases identical to TRBD2. The CDR3 length is 17 residues. Germline loops: CDR1 SGHRS, CDR2 YFSETQ. The V and J ends lost 0 bases and 2 bases, in that order; junction bases with no gene match: 6. DNA of the CDR3: TGCGCCAGCAGCTTGGAGACCCTAGCGGGAGTCACAGATACGCAGTATTTT. Amino acid sequence: CASSLETLAGVTDTQYF.

At least ten counts were recorded for this clonotype. This chain links TRBV29-1 with TRBJ2-7; tentatively, D is TRBD2 (6 bases). Germline lookup yields CDR1 SQVTM and CDR2 ANQGSEA. This CDR3 region has 11 residues. Trimming removed 7 bases from V and 1 base from J, with 8 bases in between. CDR3 sequence (DNA): TGCAGCGGGGGGGAGTCCTACGAGCAGTACTTC. Its translation is CSGGESYEQYF.

This chain links TRBV29-1 with TRBJ1-1; 9 nucleotides align to TRBD1. Germline CDR1 is SQVTM and CDR2 is ANQGSEA. The trim removed 6 bases at V and 5 bases at J, leaving 10 bases unmatched. The CDR3 extends over 14 amino acids. The chain's CDR3 is CSVGGTGPYTEAFF. The CDR3 DNA is TGCAGCGTGGGGGGGACAGGGCCGTATACTGAAGCTTTCTTT.

The V and J genes are TRBV5-6 and TRBJ2-3; D is unclear. CDR1 is SGHDT, CDR2 YYEEEE, per germline. Deletions cut 3 bases from V and 6 bases from J, with 11 bases between. The length of the CDR3 is 13 residues. Written as DNA, the CDR3 is TGTGCCAGCAGCTCGTCCCGGGTTGATACGCAGTATTTT. It specifies CASSSSRVDTQYF.

This clonotype was found a few times. This chain connects TRBV6-1 to TRBJ1-4; the D gene is possibly TRBD1 (6 bases). From germline, CDR1 is MNHNS and CDR2 SASEGT. The CDR3 covers 14 residues. Trimming took 1 base from V and 4 from J, leaving 7 bases between them. For the CDR3, the DNA is TGTGCCAGCAGTGAAGACAGGGTTAATGAAAAACTGTTTTTT. Amino acids: CASSEDRVNEKLFF.

This clonotype was seen more than once but under ten times. The CDR3 spells CASSPGTADYGYTF. The CDR3 bases are TGTGCCAGCTCCCCCGGGACAGCGGACTATGGCTACACCTTC. The chain is built from TRBV18 and TRBJ1-2; 7 positions agree with TRBD1. J gave up 3 bases and V 6 bases, and 7 bases lay outside the gene matches. In germline, CDR1 is KGHSH, CDR2 LQKENI. This CDR3 spans 14 amino acids.